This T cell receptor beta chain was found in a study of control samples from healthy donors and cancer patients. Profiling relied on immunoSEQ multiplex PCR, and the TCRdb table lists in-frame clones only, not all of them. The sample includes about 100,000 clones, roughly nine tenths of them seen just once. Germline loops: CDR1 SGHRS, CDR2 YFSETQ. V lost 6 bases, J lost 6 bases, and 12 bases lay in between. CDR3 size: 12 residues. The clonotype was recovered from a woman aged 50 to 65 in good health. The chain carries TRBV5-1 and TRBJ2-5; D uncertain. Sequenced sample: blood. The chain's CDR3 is CASISESKTQYF. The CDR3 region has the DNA TGCGCCAGCATCTCAGAGAGCAAGACCCAGTACTTC.